The 4 T cell receptor beta chains below all came from one sample that was sequenced in a study of neoadjuvant anti-PD-1 for oral cavity cancer. Measured with immunoSEQ multiplex PCR; TCRdb has only the in-frame clones, and not every one. The data contain approximately 16,000 clones, 40% of them singletons. The time point is: after neoadjuvant nivolumab, at surgical resection. The sequences come from tumor tissue, collected after nivolumab (anti-PD-1) treatment. All receptors come from a person between 35 and 79 years old with oral cavity squamous cell carcinoma.

In this sample, this clone turned up a few times. The chain employs TRBV18 and TRBJ1-4; TRBD1 matches at 11 bases. CDR3 length equals 15 residues. The V segment lost 8 bases and the J segment 7 bases; nucleotides outside the gene matches: 9. Germline V gives CDR1 KGHSH, CDR2 LQKENI. As DNA, the CDR3 is TGTGCCAGCCAAACATCGGACAGGGGGCGTGAAAAACTGTTTTTT. Its protein is CASQTSDRGREKLFF.

This chain joins TRBV7-9 and TRBJ2-7, with D possibly called TRBD1 or TRBD2 (6 bases each). Germline V gives CDR1 SEHNR, CDR2 FQNEAQ (reference sequence). V shed 5 bases and J shed 2 bases, with 16 bases lying between them. The CDR3 is 15 amino acids. The CDR3 is CASSRGAGDAYEQYF. The CDR3 DNA reads as TGTGCCAGCAGCCGCGGGGCAGGGGACGCCTACGAGCAGTACTTC. The full variable domain, completed using reference TRBV7-9 and TRBJ2-7, is DTGVSQNPRHKITKRGQNVTFRCDPISEHNRLYWYRQTLGQGPEFLTYFQNEAQLEKSRLLSDRFSAERPKGSFSTLEIQRTEQGDSAMYLCASSRGAGDAYEQYFGPGTRLTVT.

The chain combines TRBV7-8 with TRBJ2-1, with TRBD1 as a possible D gene (6 bases). V was cut by 1 base and J by 7 bases, with 14 bases left in between. In germline, CDR1 is SGHVS, CDR2 FQNEAQ. The length of the CDR3 is 15 residues. CDR3 residues: CASSLEGVKANEQFF. In DNA, the CDR3 is TGTGCCAGCAGCTTAGAGGGGGTGAAGGCGAATGAGCAGTTCTTC.

The gene calls are TRBV10-3 and TRBJ2-1; D perhaps matches TRBD1 (5 bases). The CDR3 extends over 15 amino acids. Trimming stripped 8 bases from V and 9 bases from J, with 23 bases between. Germline V lookup: CDR1 ENHRY, CDR2 SYGVKD. The CDR3, as DNA: TGTGCCATCTCTTACCTCGACAGTCGTTCAGGTGAGCAGTTCTTC. It specifies CAISYLDSRSGEQFF.